One sample yielded the 21 T cell receptor beta chains listed below, sequenced in a study of T cells of healthy individuals. One entry per CDR3 protein, called by TCRdb with MiXCR from the 5' RACE reads. The sample yields roughly 87,000 distinct CDR3 sequences, around 17% seen once. These receptors came from a human donor in good health.

This clonotype showed up just a few times. The chain links TRBV20-1 to TRBJ1-2; no firm D call. V was pared by 5 bases and J by 7 bases, with 8 bases between. The CDR3 is made up of 10 amino acids. CDR1 DFQATT and CDR2 SNEGSKA come from the germline V gene (reference sequence). Here the CDR3 DNA reads TGCAGTGCTCCGAAGTCTGGCTACACCTTC. Translated, it gives CSAPKSGYTF.

This clonotype was seen at least ten times. The rearrangement links TRBV6-2 or TRBV6-3 to TRBJ2-1; the D is unclear. Between the trimmed V and J ends, which lost 4 bases and 8 bases, there was a span of 9 bases. This CDR3 is built from 12 residues. Per germline, CDR1 MNHEY and CDR2 SVGEGT. In nucleotides, the CDR3 is TGTGCCAGCAGTTGGGGTATCGATGAGCAGTTCTTC. This translates into CASSWGIDEQFF.

This clonotype appeared a few times. The V call is TRBV28, the J call TRBJ2-1; D gene unclear. The CDR3 consists of 15 residues. Germline V CDR1 and CDR2: MDHEN, SYDVKM. Trimming took off 6 bases at V and 5 bases at J, with 17 bases between the two ends. CDR3 residues: CASRPVSGLDNEQFF. The CDR3 DNA follows: TGTGCCAGCAGGCCCGTCTCGGGTTTGGACAATGAGCAGTTCTTC.

V gene TRBV7-9 combines with J gene TRBJ2-2; no clear D gene. The germline V gene encodes CDR1 SEHNR and CDR2 FQNEAQ (reference sequence). This CDR3 is built from 14 residues. The V gene lost 5 bases and the J gene lost 7 bases, with 14 bases spanning the gap. As DNA, the CDR3 is TGTGCCAGCAGCCTGCTATCTGGGGTCGGGGAGCTGTTTTTT. This encodes CASSLLSGVGELFF.

This clonotype was detected only a few times. The chain joins TRBV4-3 to TRBJ2-7, with D perhaps matching TRBD1 (5 bases). Trimming took 0 bases from V and 2 from J, leaving 8 bases between them. Germline assignment: CDR1 LGHNA and CDR2 YSLEER. The CDR3 is 14 amino acids. The CDR3 reads CASSQESGTYEQYF. The CDR3 nucleotides read TGCGCCAGCAGCCAAGAATCAGGGACCTACGAGCAGTACTTC.

A few counts support this clonotype. The chain employs TRBV7-9 and TRBJ1-2; D gene unclear. Germline V gene sequence: CDR1 SEHNR, CDR2 FQNEAQ (reference sequence). The CDR3 runs 14 residues. V was trimmed by 5 bases and J by 11 bases, leaving 21 bases between them. The CDR3 sequence: CASSAGMAGGSYTF. CDR3 nucleotide sequence: TGTGCCAGCAGCGCGGGGATGGCAGGAGGAAGTTACACCTTC. The entire variable domain, with the rest obtained from reference TRBV7-9 and TRBJ1-2, is as follows: DTGVSQNPRHKITKRGQNVTFRCDPISEHNRLYWYRQTLGQGPEFLTYFQNEAQLEKSRLLSDRFSAERPKGSFSTLEIQRTEQGDSAMYLCASSAGMAGGSYTFGSGTRLTVV.

The chain recombines TRBV5-1 with TRBJ2-7; D is perhaps TRBD1 (6 bases). Trimming shortened V by 6 bases and J by 2 bases, and 12 bases separated the two germline ends. The germline V gene encodes CDR1 SGHRS and CDR2 YFSETQ. This CDR3 comprises 13 residues. The CDR3 reads CASTAGVTYEQYF. CDR3 in DNA: TGCGCCAGCACGGCAGGGGTAACCTACGAGCAGTACTTC.

This chain links TRBV6-5 with TRBJ1-1; D may be TRBD1 (5 bases). Germline V gene sequence: CDR1 MNHEY, CDR2 SVGAGI. V lost 0 bases and J 3 bases, leaving 11 bases between the germline ends. The CDR3 covers 15 residues. DNA of the CDR3: TGTGCCAGCAGTTACTCGCTAGGGGCTGACACTGAAGCTTTCTTT. This encodes CASSYSLGADTEAFF.

This chain joins TRBV28 and TRBJ1-5; D remains ambiguous. Between the trimmed V and J ends, which lost 2 bases and 0 bases, there was a span of 8 bases. The CDR3 sequence is 15 residues long. Germline V gene lookup returns CDR1 MDHEN and CDR2 SYDVKM. As DNA, the CDR3 is TGTGCCAGCAGTTTAGGGAGTAATAGCAATCAGCCCCAGCATTTT. Amino acid sequence: CASSLGSNSNQPQHF. The full variable domain, its missing parts supplied by reference TRBV28 and TRBJ1-5, is DVKVTQSSRYLVKRTGEKVFLECVQDMDHENMFWYRQDPGLGLRLIYFSYDVKMKEKGDIPEGYSVSREKKERFSLILESASTNQTSMYLCASSLGSNSNQPQHFGDGTRLSIL.

This clonotype was seen only a few times. The chain carries TRBV3-1 and TRBJ1-6; 8 nucleotides match TRBD1. CDR1 is LGHDT and CDR2 is YNNKEL in the germline V gene (reference sequence). The V gene end was trimmed by 4 bases and the J gene end by 13 bases; junction bases not matched to a gene: 9. The CDR3 runs 14 residues. CDR3 nucleotide sequence: TGTGCCAGCAGCCTCCGGGACAGGTCTGGCCCCCTCCACTTT. Translated, it gives CASSLRDRSGPLHF.

The rearrangement joins TRBV19 to TRBJ2-3; 9 bases are a match to TRBD1. V lost 6 bases to trimming and J lost 2 bases; unmatched junction nucleotides: 6. CDR3 length: 15 residues. Germline V gene sequence: CDR1 LNHDA, CDR2 SQIVND (reference sequence). CDR3 in amino acids: CASRSGTGFTDTQYF. The CDR3 DNA sequence: TGTGCCAGTAGATCCGGGACAGGGTTCACAGATACGCAGTATTTT.

This clonotype was picked up a small number of times. This chain joins TRBV7-9 and TRBJ1-2, with D possibly TRBD1 on 6 matching bases. CDR1 is SEHNR, CDR2 FQNEAQ, per germline (reference sequence). V was clipped by 1 base and J by 8 bases, with 20 bases between them. The CDR3 has 16 residues. Written as DNA, the CDR3 is TGTGCCAGCAGCTTAGGTTGGCAGGGGACAAGGGGAGGCTACACCTTC. Protein: CASSLGWQGTRGGYTF. Drawing the rest from reference TRBV7-9 and TRBJ1-2, the complete variable domain is DTGVSQNPRHKITKRGQNVTFRCDPISEHNRLYWYRQTLGQGPEFLTYFQNEAQLEKSRLLSDRFSAERPKGSFSTLEIQRTEQGDSAMYLCASSLGWQGTRGGYTFGSGTRLTVV.

This clonotype was observed many times. The chain recombines TRBV29-1 with TRBJ2-5; 8 nucleotides align to TRBD1. Germline-derived CDR1 and CDR2 are SQVTM and ANQGSEA. V lost 8 bases to trimming and J lost 2 bases; unmatched junction nucleotides: 4. The CDR3 has 12 amino acids. The CDR3 spells CSYGTGQETQYF. The CDR3 nucleotides read TGCAGCTACGGGACAGGACAAGAGACCCAGTACTTC.

This clonotype was detected ten times or more. The chain's CDR3 is CSARGLQGNTEAFF. In DNA, the CDR3 is TGCAGTGCTAGAGGGCTACAGGGTAACACTGAAGCTTTCTTT. This chain uses TRBV20-1 with TRBJ1-1, with a possible D match to TRBD1 (6 bases). Per germline, CDR1 DFQATT and CDR2 SNEGSKA (reference sequence). Trimming stripped 1 base from V and 2 bases from J, with 11 bases between. CDR3 length equals 14 residues.

This clonotype was seen only a few times. J is TRBJ1-1 and V is TRBV7-9; no clear D. V lost 1 base, J lost 12 bases, and 12 bases lay in between. This CDR3 region has 12 residues. Germline loops: CDR1 SEHNR, CDR2 FQNEAQ (reference sequence). DNA for the CDR3: TGTGCCAGCAGCTTAGTTGATGGTCAGACTTTCTTT. This translates into CASSLVDGQTFF.

This clonotype was counted ten times or more. The chain joins TRBV6-5 to TRBJ2-1, with 8 positions matching TRBD1. Germline V CDR1 and CDR2: MNHEY, SVGAGI. The V gene end was trimmed by 2 bases and the J gene end by 4 bases; junction bases not matched to a gene: 1. This CDR3 comprises 14 residues. The CDR3: CASSYGQGYNEQFF. As DNA, the CDR3 is TGTGCCAGCAGTTACGGACAGGGATACAATGAGCAGTTCTTC.

This clonotype has a count of ten or more. The V gene is TRBV2, the J gene TRBJ1-2; 9 nucleotides align to TRBD1. The CDR3 is 12 residues long. CDR1 and CDR2 from the germline V gene are SNHLY and FYNNEI. V lost 7 bases to trimming and J lost 8 bases; unmatched junction nucleotides: 5. CDR3 DNA: TGTGCCAGCACAAGGACAGGGGACGGCTACACCTTC. Its protein product is CASTRTGDGYTF.

On this clonotype: A clone one base away is much larger, so this may be a read error. CDR3 amino acids: CASSVHKFRPYSNQPQHF. The DNA for the CDR3 is TGTGCCAGCAGTGTACACAAATTCCGACCGTATAGCAATCAGCCCCAGCATTTT. The chain couples TRBV6-6 to TRBJ1-5, with D uncertain. The CDR3 totals 18 residues. Germline V gene data show CDR1 as MNHNY and CDR2 as SVGAGI (reference sequence). The V gene lost 5 bases and the J gene lost 0 bases, with 20 bases spanning the gap.

This clonotype showed up just a few times. The chain employs TRBV7-2 and TRBJ2-3; D might be TRBD2 (5 bases). The length of the CDR3 is 13 residues. Per the germline V gene, CDR1 is SGHTA and CDR2 is FQGNSA. V was clipped by 5 bases and J by 6 bases, with 12 bases between them. The CDR3 protein is CASSPTRRDTQYF. As DNA, the CDR3 is TGTGCCAGCAGCCCGACAAGGAGGGATACGCAGTATTTT.

In regard to this clonotype: A much larger clone differs by one base, so this may be a read error. The gene calls are TRBV12-3 or TRBV12-4 and TRBJ1-2, with TRBD1 identical over 7 bases. The CDR3 is made up of 14 amino acids. The CDR3, as DNA: TGTGTCAGCAGAGCCGGGACAGTGGGATATGGCTACACCTTC. It is translated as CVSRAGTVGYGYTF.

The V gene is TRBV4-1, the J gene TRBJ2-7; D not certain. Deletions cut 9 bases from V and 2 bases from J, with 8 bases between. The germline V gene encodes CDR1 MGHRA and CDR2 YSYEKL. The CDR3 contains 11 residues. The CDR3 sequence is CASGSTYEQYF. CDR3 DNA: TGCGCCAGTGGAAGTACCTACGAGCAGTACTTC.